These T cell receptor beta chains were read from a single sample in a study of blood T cells in healthy people across ages. TCRdb independently ran MiXCR on the 5' RACE reads; one entry per CDR3 protein. Of 780,000 or so distinct CDR3 sequences in the sample, 25% are singletons; the top ten hold 3.7%. This sample was also put to use in a study of T cells of mothers and their children.

Source material: blood. These TCRs come from a boy aged 5 to 17 in good health. Each CDR3 is given with its conserved first and last residue. The D gene is left open where the match is weak. Clone size is not always given. Where it is, it says once, few, many or a class for expanded clones.

TRBJ2-7	few	NA	TRBV3-1	TGTGCCAGCAGCCAAGCCGGTGGGGGGTCGGACGAGCAGTACTTC	CASSQAGGGSDEQYF
TRBJ2-7	NA	TRBD1	TRBV28	TGTGCCAGCAGGGCCGGAACAGGGGTAAGCTCCTACGAGCAGTACTTC	CASRAGTGVSSYEQYF
TRBJ2-5	NA	TRBD2	TRBV20-1	TGCAGTGCTGGACTAGCGGGGGGTCTCGAGACCCAGTACTTC	CSAGLAGGLETQYF
TRBJ2-1	few	NA	TRBV20-1	TGCAGTGCTAGGCCAGCCTTCAACAATGAGCAGTTCTTC	CSARPAFNNEQFF
TRBJ2-3	once	TRBD2	TRBV20-1	TGCAGTGCTAGAGATCCCGGACTAGGAACAGATACGCAGTATTTT	CSARDPGLGTDTQYF
TRBJ2-7	NA	TRBD2	TRBV12-3/TRBV12-4	TGTGCCAGCGGGAGGGAGGGCACATCTCGCTACGAGCAGTACTTC	CASGREGTSRYEQYF
TRBJ2-7	few	NA	TRBV29-1	TGCAGCGCCCTATCCTGGACTAACTCCTACGAGCAGTACTTC	CSALSWTNSYEQYF
TRBJ1-2	few	NA	TRBV12-3/TRBV12-4	TGTGCCAGCAGTGACAGTTTAGGCATGGGCTACACCTTC	CASSDSLGMGYTF
TRBJ1-2	NA	NA	TRBV28	TGTGCCAGCAGTTTACCGACAGACAACATTAACTATGGCTACACCTTC	CASSLPTDNINYGYTF
TRBJ2-2	NA	TRBD2	TRBV28	TGTGCCAGCCTTCAGGGACTACGGAACACCGGGGAGCTGTTTTTT	CASLQGLRNTGELFF
TRBJ1-6	few	NA	TRBV19	TGTGCCAGTAGTTCCTCTACCGGGCTTCAGAATTCACCCCTCCACTTT	CASSSSTGLQNSPLHF
TRBJ1-4	NA	NA	TRBV20-1	TGCAGTGCTAGGGAGCAAACTAATGAAAAACTGTTTTTT	CSAREQTNEKLFF
TRBJ2-2	NA	NA	TRBV12-3/TRBV12-4	TGTGCCAACAAACAGGAGAACACCGGGGAGCTGTTTTTT	CANKQENTGELFF
TRBJ2-1	few	NA	TRBV7-9	TGTGCCAGCAGCGCAGGACAGCTGATAGGCGATGAGCAGTTCTTC	CASSAGQLIGDEQFF
TRBJ2-5	NA	NA	TRBV29-1	TGCAGCGTTCAAGGGGGCCAAGAGACCCAGTACTTC	CSVQGGQETQYF
TRBJ2-1	NA	TRBD2	TRBV7-9	TGTGCCAGCAGTACAACTAGCGGGATCGGCAACGAGCAGTTCTTC	CASSTTSGIGNEQFF
TRBJ2-5	NA	TRBD2	TRBV4-3	TGCGCCAGCAGCGCGGGACTAGCGGGGGGACAAGAGACCCAGTACTTC	CASSAGLAGGQETQYF
TRBJ2-7	NA	TRBD1	TRBV29-1	TGCAGCGTAATACTGAGGGACAGGGTCTCCTACGAGCAGTACTTC	CSVILRDRVSYEQYF
TRBJ1-2	NA	NA	TRBV28	TGTGCCAGCAGTACCCCGTCCCCCGGAGGCTACACCTTC	CASSTPSPGGYTF
TRBJ1-1	few	NA	TRBV28	TGTGCCAGCAGTTCGTCGATGGGGGCAGCTTTCTTT	CASSSSMGAAFF
TRBJ1-6	few	NA	TRBV4-3	TGCGCCAGCAGCCAAGATCTTACGGATGATTATTCACCCCTCCACTTT	CASSQDLTDDYSPLHF
TRBJ2-5	NA	NA	TRBV29-1	TGCAGCGTTGAGCTGGGATCAGCAGAGACCCAGTACTTC	CSVELGSAETQYF
TRBJ2-6	few	NA	TRBV5-5	TGTGCCAGCAGCCTAGTCCCAGGGGGGGTCTCTGGGGCCAACGTCCTGACTTTC	CASSLVPGGVSGANVLTF
TRBJ2-7	NA	TRBD2	TRBV20-1	TGCAGTGCTTATGGGACTAGCGGGAGGCTTTACGAGCAGTACTTC	CSAYGTSGRLYEQYF
TRBJ2-7	NA	NA	TRBV3-1	TGTGCCAGCAGCCTTCTCTACGATGTCGAGCAGTACTTC	CASSLLYDVEQYF
TRBJ1-2	NA	TRBD1	TRBV12-3/TRBV12-4	TGTGCCAGCAGTCAAAGGACAGGGAGATTCACCTTC	CASSQRTGRFTF
TRBJ2-1	few	NA	TRBV11-2	TGTGCCGGCAGCTTTGCCCCCCAGACTACCTACAATGAGCAGTTCTTC	CAGSFAPQTTYNEQFF